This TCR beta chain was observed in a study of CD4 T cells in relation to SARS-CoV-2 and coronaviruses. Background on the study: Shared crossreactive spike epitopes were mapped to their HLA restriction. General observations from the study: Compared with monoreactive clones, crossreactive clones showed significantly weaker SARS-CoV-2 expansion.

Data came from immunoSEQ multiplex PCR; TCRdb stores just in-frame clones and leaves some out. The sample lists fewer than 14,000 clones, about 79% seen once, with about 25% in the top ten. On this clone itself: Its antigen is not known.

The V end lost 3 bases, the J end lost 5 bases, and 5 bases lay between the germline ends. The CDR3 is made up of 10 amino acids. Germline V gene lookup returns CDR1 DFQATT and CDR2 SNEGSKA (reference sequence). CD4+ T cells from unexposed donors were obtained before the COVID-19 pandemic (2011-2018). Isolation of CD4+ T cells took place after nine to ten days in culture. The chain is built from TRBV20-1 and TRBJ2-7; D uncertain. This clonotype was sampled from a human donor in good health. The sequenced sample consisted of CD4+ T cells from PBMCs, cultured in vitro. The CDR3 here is CSASEDEQYF. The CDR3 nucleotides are TGCAGTGCTAGTGAGGACGAGCAGTACTTC.